What follows are 22 T cell receptor beta chains derived from one specimen sequenced in a study of early T cells in non-severe SARS-CoV-2 infection. Each CDR3 protein gets one entry after TCRdb re-called the 5' RACE reads with MiXCR. In the table there are approximately 100,000 distinct CDR3 sequences, 9.5% to 12% of which are singletons. Material: whole blood. These receptors were taken from an adult who was a healthcare worker with PCR-confirmed SARS-CoV-2 infection or an uninfected control (not recorded which).

This clonotype was detected a few times. The J gene is TRBJ2-7, the V gene TRBV7-9; D unresolved. The length of the CDR3 is 12 residues. CDR1 is SEHNR and CDR2 is FQNEAQ in the germline V gene (reference sequence). The germline V and J ends were trimmed by 5 bases and 2 bases, with 7 bases remaining between them. As DNA, the CDR3 is TGTGCCAGCAGCCCACCAACCTACGAGCAGTACTTC. This translates into CASSPPTYEQYF.

This clonotype came up many times. V and J are TRBV12-3 or TRBV12-4 and TRBJ1-2, with a tentative D call TRBD1 (6 bases). This CDR3 is 13 amino acids long. The V end was cut by 7 bases, the J end by 0 bases, with 9 bases between. In DNA, the CDR3 is TGTGCCAGCACGACAGGAGCTAACTATGGCTACACCTTC. This gives the protein CASTTGANYGYTF.

This clonotype was found a few times. Compared with germline, one end of the junction differs, possibly owing to a read error. V gene TRBV6-6 combines with J gene TRBJ2-7, with 9 nucleotides matching TRBD2. The CDR3 is 13 amino acids. Germline V gene data show CDR1 as MNHNY and CDR2 as SVGAGI (reference sequence). CDR3 nucleotides: TGTGCGACGGGCGGGAGGGCCTCCAACGAGCAGTACTTC. It yields the protein CATGGRASNEQYF.

The chain recombines TRBV28 with TRBJ2-4; D might be TRBD1 or TRBD2, each matching 5 bases. From germline, CDR1 is MDHEN and CDR2 SYDVKM. Between the trimmed V and J ends, which lost 5 bases and 2 bases, there was a span of 10 bases. This CDR3 comprises 14 residues. The CDR3 DNA reads TGTGCCAGCAGTGAGGGGTTAACCAAAAACATTCAGTACTTC. Translating it yields CASSEGLTKNIQYF.

This chain uses TRBV12-3 or TRBV12-4 with TRBJ2-1, with D possibly TRBD2 on 6 matching bases. The CDR3 runs to 16 residues. V gave up 5 bases and J gave up 3 bases, with 17 bases separating them. In DNA form, the CDR3 reads TGTGCCAGCAGTCTTGTCGGCGGGACCCTCTACAATGAGCAGTTCTTC. Residues: CASSLVGGTLYNEQFF.

This clonotype was counted ten times or more. The chain has TRBV2 and TRBJ2-2; 10 bases match TRBD1. CDR1 and CDR2 from the germline V gene are SNHLY and FYNNEI. The CDR3 has 17 residues. Losses at the gene ends were 7 bases for V and 3 bases for J; bases not matched to a gene: 11. The CDR3: CASTQDVGQGYTGELFF. The CDR3 nucleotides are TGTGCCAGCACCCAAGATGTGGGACAGGGGTACACCGGGGAGCTGTTTTTT.

This clonotype came up many times. The rearrangement joins TRBV7-9 to TRBJ2-7; the D gene is possibly TRBD1 (6 bases). Trimming took 4 bases from V and 3 from J, leaving 13 bases between them. The germline V gene has CDR1 SEHNR and CDR2 FQNEAQ (reference sequence). The CDR3 is 14 residues long. CDR3 amino acids: CASSYTGQDYEQYF. CDR3 bases: TGTGCCAGCAGCTATACGGGACAAGACTACGAGCAGTACTTC.

V usage is TRBV12-3 or TRBV12-4 and J usage is TRBJ2-1, with D tentatively TRBD2 (6 bases). Trimming left V 3 bases short and J 8 bases short, with 11 bases between. This CDR3 is built from 13 residues. The CDR3 nucleotides are TGTGCCAGCAGTTTTTTACGGAGGGATGAGCAGTTCTTC. Translating it yields CASSFLRRDEQFF.

The chain couples TRBV27 to TRBJ1-1; tentative D call: TRBD1 (5 bases). Germline assignment: CDR1 MNHEY and CDR2 SMNVEV (reference sequence). The germline V and J ends were trimmed by 3 bases and 3 bases, with 8 bases remaining between them. This CDR3 is 13 amino acids long. The CDR3 reads CASSLGRYTEAFF. The DNA of the CDR3 is TGTGCCAGCAGTTTGGGACGGTACACTGAAGCTTTCTTT.

In its sample, this clonotype was seen many times. The chain is built from TRBV2 and TRBJ1-6, with D unclear. Germline CDR1 SNHLY, CDR2 FYNNEI. This CDR3 has 14 amino acids. Trimming took 3 bases from V and 6 from J, leaving 9 bases between them. The CDR3 loop reads CASSDGILNSPLHF. CDR3 coding DNA: TGTGCCAGCAGTGATGGGATTCTTAATTCACCCCTCCACTTT.

This clonotype was seen at least ten times. The genes are TRBV3-1 and TRBJ2-7, with a weak D call TRBD1 (5 bases). Trimming took off 1 base at V and 4 bases at J, with 14 bases between the two ends. CDR1 is LGHDT and CDR2 is YNNKEL in the germline V gene (reference sequence). CDR3 length equals 15 residues. DNA for the CDR3: TGTGCCAGCAGCCAAGTGGCCCGCCAGGGATACGAGCAGTACTTC. Residues: CASSQVARQGYEQYF.

The chain employs TRBV6-5 and TRBJ2-1; 11 bases align to TRBD2. Germline trimming cut 2 bases from V and 0 bases from J; bases unmatched to any gene: 0. Germline V CDR1 and CDR2: MNHEY, SVGAGI. The CDR3 is made up of 16 amino acids. The CDR3 reads CASSYTSGSSYNEQFF. CDR3 nucleotide sequence: TGTGCCAGCAGTTACACTAGCGGGAGCTCCTACAATGAGCAGTTCTTC.

The J gene is TRBJ2-1, the V gene TRBV29-1; either TRBD1 or TRBD2 may supply D (5 bases each). Trimming removed 7 bases from V and 0 bases from J, with 16 bases in between. Germline CDR1 reads SQVTM; CDR2 reads ANQGSEA. The CDR3 covers 15 residues. The CDR3 loop is CSGMRGISSYNEQFF. In nucleotides, the CDR3 is TGCAGCGGGATGAGGGGAATCTCCTCCTACAATGAGCAGTTCTTC.

This rearrangement joins TRBV23-1 to TRBJ1-2; tentative D call: TRBD1 (6 bases). TRBV23-1 is recorded as an ORF, its role being uncertain. Trimming removed 8 bases from V and 4 bases from J, with 11 bases in between. CDR3 length equals 12 residues. This CDR3 is CASYGTSYGYTF. The CDR3 nucleotides read TGCGCCAGCTATGGGACAAGCTATGGCTACACCTTC.

This clonotype was counted a few times. V usage is TRBV4-2 and J usage is TRBJ2-1, with D perhaps matching TRBD1 or TRBD2 (6 bases each). The length of the CDR3 is 15 residues. The germline gives CDR1 LGHNA, CDR2 YNFKEQ. V was shortened by 0 bases and J by 7 bases, with 13 bases between the two germline ends. The CDR3 DNA sequence: TGTGCCAGCAGCCAAGACGGGGGCGCCCGGAATGAGCAGTTCTTC. It specifies CASSQDGGARNEQFF.

This clonotype was observed at least ten times. This rearrangement joins TRBV9 to TRBJ1-1, with TRBD1 as a possible D gene (5 bases). Germline assignment: CDR1 SGDLS and CDR2 YYNGEE. Trimming left V 2 bases short and J 5 bases short, with 19 bases between. The CDR3 has 16 amino acids. The CDR3 protein is CASSVEGFPEGTEAFF. For the CDR3, the DNA is TGTGCCAGCAGCGTGGAGGGGTTCCCCGAGGGGACTGAAGCTTTCTTT.

This clonotype was observed a handful of times. The chain combines TRBV6-5 with TRBJ1-2, with 7 bases that match TRBD1. Germline V gives CDR1 MNHEY, CDR2 SVGAGI. The CDR3 runs to 15 residues. V dropped 0 bases and J dropped 4; count of bases not matched to a gene: 5. CDR3 residues: CASSYSYRGVYGYTF. The CDR3 DNA reads as TGTGCCAGCAGTTACTCTTACAGGGGCGTCTATGGCTACACCTTC.

The rearrangement joins TRBV11-2 to TRBJ1-1; D is perhaps TRBD1 (6 bases). The V gene lost 5 bases and the J gene lost 2 bases, with 12 bases spanning the gap. Germline-derived CDR1 and CDR2 are SGHAT and FQNNGV. CDR3 length: 14 residues. In DNA form, the CDR3 reads TGTGCCAGCAGCGCAACAGGGCTAAACACTGAAGCTTTCTTT. This encodes CASSATGLNTEAFF.

The V call is TRBV6-6, the J call TRBJ1-4; no reliable D call. The V and J ends lost 7 bases and 5 bases respectively, with 14 bases between them. The CDR3 length is 14 residues. Per germline, CDR1 MNHNY and CDR2 SVGAGI (reference sequence). The CDR3 DNA reads as TGTGCCAGCAAGACTAGAGCTTTAAATGAAAAACTGTTTTTT. This gives the protein CASKTRALNEKLFF.

There are many counts of this clonotype. V is TRBV6-1 and J is TRBJ1-5, with a weak D call TRBD1 (6 bases). Germline CDR1 MNHNS, CDR2 SASEGT. This CDR3 is built from 13 residues. V shed 6 bases and J shed 7 bases, with 13 bases lying between them. DNA for the CDR3: TGTGCCAGCAGCAGGGGCAGCCAACAGCCCCAGCATTTT. Protein product: CASSRGSQQPQHF.

This clonotype came up many times. The V call is TRBV20-1, the J call TRBJ1-5; 7 bases are a match to TRBD1. Germline loops: CDR1 DFQATT, CDR2 SNEGSKA (reference sequence). Losses at the gene ends were 5 bases for V and 0 bases for J; bases not matched to a gene: 1. The CDR3 has 13 amino acids. The CDR3 reads CSAGTDSNQPQHF. The CDR3 region has the DNA TGCAGTGCTGGGACAGATAGCAATCAGCCCCAGCATTTT.

This clonotype was observed at least ten times. The chain couples TRBV27 to TRBJ1-1; no firm D call. Germline V gene lookup returns CDR1 MNHEY and CDR2 SMNVEV (reference sequence). The CDR3 is made up of 15 amino acids. V lost 2 bases and J lost 0, with 10 bases in between. The CDR3 region is CASSLGGQLNTEAFF. The CDR3 bases are TGTGCCAGCAGTTTAGGAGGGCAGCTGAACACTGAAGCTTTCTTT.